The rows below give T cell receptor beta chains drawn from one sample of a study of T cell responses to AZD1222 COVID-19 vaccine. The data were produced by immunoSEQ multiplex PCR, yet TCRdb's version contains in-frame clones alone and is incomplete. The table shows about 150,000 clones, with almost 95% occurring only once. Sequenced here: peripheral blood, sampled on day 0 of AZD1222 vaccination. The source is an adult in good health. CDR3s include the opening cysteine and the closing phenylalanine or tryptophan. A D gene is named only where the DNA matches it firmly. Clone size appears in some rows only: once, few, many, or a class for an expanded clone.

CDR3,DNA,J,size,V,D
CASSSPRRDGYTF,TGTGCCAGTAGTAGCCCACGGCGGGATGGCTACACCTTC,TRBJ1-2,.,TRBV19,.
CASSYSAGGGEQFF,TGTGCCAGCAGTTACTCAGCGGGAGGGGGGGAGCAGTTCTTC,TRBJ2-1,.,TRBV6-5,TRBD2
CASLLWAGGGGELFF,TGTGCCAGTCTCCTTTGGGCAGGCGGAGGCGGGGAGCTGTTTTTT,TRBJ2-2,.,TRBV19,.
CASSFSGNQPQHF,TGCGCCAGCAGCTTCTCAGGGAATCAGCCCCAGCATTTT,TRBJ1-5,once,TRBV5-1,.
CASSLGWGQPQHF,TGCGCCAGCAGTTTGGGGTGGGGTCAGCCCCAGCATTTT,TRBJ1-5,.,TRBV10-2,.
CATRDRGASPRELFF,TGTGCCACCCGGGACAGGGGCGCAAGTCCTCGGGAGCTGTTTTTT,TRBJ2-2,.,TRBV19,TRBD1
CASIPGGEWSYNEQFF,TGTGCCAGCATCCCCGGGGGGGAGTGGTCCTACAATGAGCAGTTCTTC,TRBJ2-1,.,TRBV4-2,TRBD2
CASSLVWGSNQPQHF,TGTGCCAGCAGCTTAGTTTGGGGTAGCAATCAGCCCCAGCATTTT,TRBJ1-5,.,TRBV7-2,.
CASSLGLGSDTQYF,TGTGCCAGCAGCTTAGGGCTAGGGTCAGATACGCAGTATTTT,TRBJ2-3,.,TRBV7-2,.
CASSSTGGHEQFF,TGTGCCAGCAGTTCTACAGGGGGACATGAGCAGTTCTTC,TRBJ2-1,once,TRBV6-6,TRBD1
CASSTRVSGELFF,TGTGCCAGCAGCACCAGGGTCTCCGGGGAGCTGTTTTTT,TRBJ2-2,once,TRBV7-3,.
CASSFWDRGQNEQFF,TGTGCCAGCAGCTTTTGGGACAGGGGGCAAAATGAGCAGTTCTTC,TRBJ2-1,.,TRBV5-6,TRBD1
CASSPGQGALMVSPLHF,TGTGCCAGCAGCCCGGGACAGGGGGCGCTTATGGTTTCACCCCTCCACTTT,TRBJ1-6,.,TRBV5-4,TRBD1
CASSLNLEQYF,TGTGCCAGCAGTCTAAATCTCGAGCAGTACTTC,TRBJ2-7,.,TRBV25-1,.
CASPLGGADYNSPLHF,TGTGCCAGCCCCCTTGGGGGGGCTGACTATAATTCACCCCTCCACTTT,TRBJ1-6,.,TRBV5-5,.
CASTKDTNYGYTF,TGTGCCAGCACCAAGGACACTAACTATGGCTACACCTTC,TRBJ1-2,.,TRBV6-5,.
CSAHGVAGGSTDTQYF,TGCAGCGCCCACGGGGTAGCGGGGGGGAGCACAGATACGCAGTATTTT,TRBJ2-3,.,TRBV29-1,TRBD2
CASSVGQGGSETQYF,TGTGCCAGCAGTGTCGGACAGGGAGGGTCGGAGACCCAGTACTTC,TRBJ2-5,.,TRBV2,.
CASSPLQGTEAFF,TGTGCCAGCAGCCCTCTTCAAGGCACTGAAGCTTTCTTT,TRBJ1-1,.,TRBV14,.
CASSVGTLRTDTQYF,TGTGCCAGCAGCGTAGGCACCCTCCGCACAGATACGCAGTATTTT,TRBJ2-3,.,TRBV9,.
CASALSGSYNEQFF,TGTGCTAGTGCCCTTAGCGGCTCCTACAATGAGCAGTTCTTC,TRBJ2-1,.,TRBV12-5,.
CASSPQTGGEKLFF,TGTGCCAGCAGCCCCCAGACAGGGGGCGAAAAACTGTTTTTT,TRBJ1-4,once,TRBV9,TRBD1
CASSPKAVTSGLYNEQFF,TGTGCCAGCAGTCCAAAAGCAGTTACTAGCGGCCTATACAATGAGCAGTTCTTC,TRBJ2-1,.,TRBV6-2/TRBV6-3,TRBD2
CASSQPRQGFGSPLHF,TGCGCCAGCAGCCAACCTCGACAGGGGTTCGGTTCACCCCTCCACTTT,TRBJ1-6,.,TRBV4-1,TRBD1
CASRESGRNEQFF,TGTGCCAGCAGGGAGAGCGGGAGAAATGAGCAGTTCTTC,TRBJ2-1,.,TRBV27,TRBD2
CASSRDGGFRTDTQYF,TGTGCCAGCAGTCGCGACGGGGGCTTCCGCACAGATACGCAGTATTTT,TRBJ2-3,.,TRBV6-2/TRBV6-3,.
CASSQDRVGQPQHF,TGTGCCAGCAGCCAGGACAGGGTGGGTCAGCCCCAGCATTTT,TRBJ1-5,.,TRBV2,TRBD1
CASSNPPDIGTGSYEQYF,TGCGCCAGCAGTAACCCTCCCGATATCGGGACGGGGAGTTACGAGCAGTACTTC,TRBJ2-7,once,TRBV23-1,.
CASSYSETTEQYF,TGTGCCAGCAGTTACTCTGAGACTACCGAGCAGTACTTC,TRBJ2-7,.,TRBV6-2/TRBV6-3,.
CASSLYTGGTEAFF,TGTGCCAGCAGTTTGTATACAGGGGGCACTGAAGCTTTCTTT,TRBJ1-1,few,TRBV28,TRBD1
CASIQALGRGTDTEAFF,TGTGCCAGTATCCAAGCACTGGGGAGGGGGACAGACACTGAAGCTTTCTTT,TRBJ1-1,.,TRBV19,TRBD1
CASSEGPHSNQPQHF,TGTGCCAGCAGTGAGGGGCCGCATAGCAATCAGCCCCAGCATTTT,TRBJ1-5,.,TRBV25-1,.
CSVRDGQRRQGGTEAFF,TGCAGCGTTCGCGATGGACAACGAAGGCAGGGGGGGACTGAAGCTTTCTTT,TRBJ1-1,.,TRBV29-1,TRBD1
CASSQELAGESEQFF,TGTGCCAGCAGCCAAGAACTAGCGGGAGAGAGTGAGCAGTTCTTC,TRBJ2-1,.,TRBV3-1/TRBV3-2,TRBD2
CASSVAGRATGELFF,TGTGCCAGCAGCGTAGCAGGGAGGGCCACCGGGGAGCTGTTTTTT,TRBJ2-2,.,TRBV9,TRBD2
CASSPRRRQETQYF,TGTGCCAGCAGCCCTCGGCGAAGGCAAGAGACCCAGTACTTC,TRBJ2-5,.,TRBV5-4,.
CASSHLVSYNEQFF,TGTGCCAGCAGCCATTTAGTCTCCTACAATGAGCAGTTCTTC,TRBJ2-1,.,TRBV3-1/TRBV3-2,.
CASRDSKNIQYF,TGTGCCAGCAGGGATTCCAAAAACATTCAGTACTTC,TRBJ2-4,.,TRBV11-2,.
CASSNTGLSGNTIYF,TGTGCCAGTAGTAACACAGGGCTCTCTGGAAACACCATATATTTT,TRBJ1-3,.,TRBV19,.
CASSQVSGMGQPQHF,TGTGCCAGCAGCCAAGTATCTGGTATGGGTCAGCCCCAGCATTTT,TRBJ1-5,.,TRBV3-1/TRBV3-2,.
CASSATPGAEAFF,TGTGCCAGCAGTGCCACGCCTGGGGCTGAAGCTTTCTTT,TRBJ1-1,.,TRBV6-4,.